The rows below give T cell receptor beta chains drawn from one sample of a study of Graves' ophthalmopathy and Graves' hyperthyroidism. TCRdb used MiXCR to reprocess the multiplex PCR reads, holding one entry per CDR3 protein. The sample carries about 420,000 distinct CDR3 sequences, roughly 20% recorded once. The material sequenced was peripheral blood. Receptors were obtained from a woman between 18 and 29 years old with stable Graves' hyperthyroidism. Each CDR3 is given with its conserved first and last residue. A D gene is named only where the DNA matches it firmly. Part of the rows lack a size; the others show once, few, many or a class for expanded clones.

NA	many	TRBJ2-7	TRBV19	TGTGCCACCGCGGGCTCTCTCTACGAGCAGTACTTC	CATAGSLYEQYF
TRBD1	many	TRBJ1-6	TRBV28	TGTGCCAGCAGTCCCTTGGACAGGGGGCGGTCACCCCTCCACTTT	CASSPLDRGRSPLHF
NA	NA	TRBJ1-6	TRBV6-5	TGTGCCAGCAGTTACGGGGTGGGTAATTCACCCCTCCACTTT	CASSYGVGNSPLHF
NA	many	TRBJ2-5	TRBV4-1	TGCGCCAGCAGCCAAGGTCCCTGGATGCAAGAGACCCAGTACTTC	CASSQGPWMQETQYF
NA	many	TRBJ2-7	TRBV20-1	TGCAGTGCCCTGAATGTCGGGAGACCCTCCTACGAGCAGTACTTC	CSALNVGRPSYEQYF
TRBD1	NA	TRBJ1-2	TRBV6-1	TGTGCCAGCAGTGAATGGACAGGCACTATTTTCTTAGGCTACACCTTC	CASSEWTGTIFLGYTF
NA	NA	TRBJ2-7	TRBV6-1	TGTGCCAGCAGTGAAGCCCCAGATACCTACGAGCAGTACTTC	CASSEAPDTYEQYF
TRBD1	many	TRBJ2-2	TRBV13	TGTGCCAGCAGCTTAGGGGACAGGACCGGGGAGCTGTTTTTT	CASSLGDRTGELFF
TRBD1	many	TRBJ2-3	TRBV6-2/TRBV6-3	TGTGCCAGCCCCTGGGACAGCAACACAGATACGCAGTATTTT	CASPWDSNTDTQYF
NA	few	TRBJ1-1	TRBV6-1	TGTGCCACCTTTCCTCGGGGGCCTGACACTGAAGCTTTCTTT	CATFPRGPDTEAFF
NA	NA	TRBJ2-7	TRBV20-1	TGCAGTGCTAGAAGGGGGGCCTACGAGCAGTACTTC	CSARRGAYEQYF